A selection of T cell receptor beta chains follows, all from one sample in a study of CD8 T cells in Susac syndrome. TCRdb independently ran MiXCR on the immunoSEQ multiplex PCR reads; one entry per CDR3 protein. Of about 130,000 distinct CDR3 sequences in the sample, more than 85% are singletons; the top ten hold around 0.2%. The specimen was CD8+ T cells from PBMCs. These receptors originate from a human donor with Susac syndrome. CDR3s include the opening cysteine and the closing phenylalanine or tryptophan. D genes are given only for firm matches. Not every row has a clone size; where given, it reads once, few, many or a size class.

- | TRBJ2-7 | TRBD1 | TRBV4-1 | CASSQREEGTGDYEQYF | TGCGCCAGCAGCCAAAGGGAGGAGGGGACAGGCGACTACGAGCAGTACTTC
- | TRBJ2-7 | TRBD1 | TRBV6-5 | CASSSQGNEQYF | TGTGCCAGCAGTTCACAGGGGAACGAGCAGTACTTC
- | TRBJ2-3 | - | TRBV11-2 | CASSLPSDRVAGTDTQYF | TGTGCCAGCAGCTTACCCTCGGACAGGGTAGCGGGAACAGATACGCAGTATTTT
- | TRBJ1-2 | - | TRBV29-1 | CSVEVGQKLGYTF | TGCAGCGTTGAAGTAGGCCAGAAATTGGGCTACACCTTC
- | TRBJ2-1 | - | TRBV20-1 | CSARDLLEYNEQFF | TGCAGTGCTAGAGATCTCCTAGAATACAATGAGCAGTTCTTC
- | TRBJ1-5 | - | TRBV28 | CASSLLAWQPQHF | TGTGCCAGCAGTTTATTGGCGTGGCAGCCCCAGCATTTT
- | TRBJ2-7 | - | TRBV14 | CASSHTGTDIYEQYF | TGTGCCAGCAGCCATACCGGGACGGACATCTACGAGCAGTACTTC
- | TRBJ1-1 | - | TRBV4-1 | CASSQVSRGGEAFF | TGCGCCAGCAGCCAAGTCTCTCGCGGGGGTGAAGCTTTCTTT
once | TRBJ2-1 | - | TRBV9 | CASSVASQGPSYNEQFF | TGTGCCAGCAGCGTAGCTTCGCAGGGGCCATCCTACAATGAGCAGTTCTTC
- | TRBJ2-7 | TRBD2 | TRBV5-6 | CASNWGGFYEQYF | TGTGCCAGCAACTGGGGAGGGTTCTACGAGCAGTACTTC
- | TRBJ2-1 | - | TRBV13 | CASSQPTTNNEQFF | TGTGCCAGCAGCCAACCCACGACTAACAATGAGCAGTTCTTC
- | TRBJ2-7 | - | TRBV19 | CATTGTFPYEQYF | TGTGCCACAACCGGGACTTTCCCCTACGAGCAGTACTTC
- | TRBJ2-7 | - | TRBV27 | CASSFGVGRGSKYF | -
- | TRBJ2-5 | - | TRBV9 | CASSPGPSSSETQYF | TGTGCCAGCAGCCCGGGGCCCTCTAGTTCAGAGACCCAGTACTTC
once | TRBJ2-1 | - | TRBV30 | CALRESSEQFF | TGTGCCTTGAGAGAATCGAGTGAGCAGTTCTTC
- | TRBJ2-3 | - | TRBV7-8 | CASSFPTQGSGSTDTQYF | TGTGCCAGCAGCTTTCCCACCCAGGGCAGCGGGAGCACAGATACGCAGTATTTT
- | TRBJ1-5 | - | TRBV5-4 | CASSFRGSGQPQHF | TGTGCCAGCAGCTTCAGGGGTTCCGGTCAGCCCCAGCATTTT
- | TRBJ2-5 | TRBD2 | TRBV3-1 | CASSQVSGEETQYF | TGTGCCAGCAGCCAAGTTAGCGGGGAAGAGACCCAGTACTTC
- | TRBJ2-7 | - | TRBV4-1 | CASSQHTGRIYEQYF | TGCGCCAGCAGCCAACATACAGGGCGGATCTACGAGCAGTACTTC
- | TRBJ2-7 | TRBD1 | TRBV6-9 | CASSQDRAYEQYF | TGTGCCAGCAGCCAGGACAGGGCGTACGAGCAGTACTTC
- | TRBJ1-3 | - | TRBV30 | CAWSEVREALSGNTIYF | TGTGCCTGGAGTGAGGTTCGAGAGGCCCTCTCTGGAAACACCATATATTTT
- | TRBJ2-1 | - | TRBV3-1 | CASSQDGAVNEQFF | TGTGCCAGCAGCCAAGATGGAGCAGTCAATGAGCAGTTCTTC
- | TRBJ2-1 | - | TRBV6-6 | CASTARGMDEQFF | TGTGCCAGCACCGCCCGGGGGATGGATGAGCAGTTCTTC
- | TRBJ2-1 | TRBD2 | TRBV11-2 | CASSHGTSGNNEQFF | TGTGCCAGCAGCCACGGGACTAGCGGGAACAATGAGCAGTTCTTC
- | TRBJ2-7 | TRBD2 | TRBV27 | CASSFLAGGRDYEQYF | TGTGCCAGCAGTTTTCTAGCGGGAGGAAGAGACTACGAGCAGTACTTC
- | TRBJ2-5 | - | TRBV7-9 | CASSGAGHQYF | TGTGCCAGCAGCGGGGCGGGACACCAGTACTTC
- | TRBJ2-7 | - | TRBV20-1 | CSARGDAWEQYF | TGCAGTGCTAGAGGCGATGCATGGGAGCAGTACTTC
- | TRBJ1-4 | - | TRBV4-1 | CASSQGPRGENEKLFF | TGCGCCAGCAGCCAAGGGCCGAGGGGAGAGAATGAAAAACTGTTTTTT
few | TRBJ2-7 | - | TRBV7-8 | CASSASYEQYF | TGTGCCAGCAGCGCCTCCTACGAGCAGTACTTC
- | TRBJ2-1 | TRBD1 | TRBV29-1 | CSGEQGFEQFF | TGCAGCGGAGAACAGGGGTTTGAGCAGTTCTTC
- | TRBJ2-3 | - | TRBV7-6 | CASSFELTDTQYF | TGTGCCAGCAGCTTTGAGTTGACGGATACGCAGTATTTT